This TCR beta chain was sequenced during a study of TIL therapy for anti-PD-1-resistant metastatic lung cancer. Study-level background: Tumors carried a median about 1.4 non-synonymous mutations per megabase.

The time point is: pre-treatment sample, taken before nivolumab and TIL therapy. This was the immunoSEQ v3 assay. Sequencing was performed with immunoSEQ multiplex PCR; in TCRdb, only in-frame clones are kept and a portion is missing. The data hold about 49,000 clones, with roughly 85% observed a single time. CDR1 is GTSNPN and CDR2 is SVGIG in the germline V gene (reference sequence). Trimming left V 3 bases short and J 4 bases short, with 21 bases between. The CDR3 is 17 residues long. The TCR was taken from a man between 70 and 80 years old with non-small cell lung cancer. Source: blood, taken at baseline. The chain has TRBV30 and TRBJ1-4; D not resolved. The CDR3 reads CAWREPGLPGNNEKLFF. The DNA of the CDR3 is TGTGCCTGGAGGGAACCCGGGCTCCCGGGGAATAATGAAAAACTGTTTTTT.